The 6 T cell receptor beta chains reported below all come from one sample, sequenced in a study of T cells after somatic rescue of genetic block. The table came from immunoSEQ multiplex PCR; TCRdb's copy has only in-frame clones and leaves some out. The table includes some 15,000 clones, 60% to 80% detected once. The sequencing sample was made of peripheral blood mononuclear cells (PBMCs). The receptors shown here come from a boy aged 5 to 17.

The chain employs TRBV7-3 and TRBJ2-5; TRBD2 is a possible D gene (6 bases). The CDR3 has 16 residues. The germline V gene encodes CDR1 SGHTA and CDR2 FQGTGA. The V and J ends lost 5 bases and 2 bases respectively, with 18 bases between them. CDR3 region: CASSLHGGTTQETQYF. The DNA of the CDR3 is TGTGCCAGCAGCCTACACGGGGGAACAACGCAAGAGACCCAGTACTTC.

The J gene is TRBJ2-3, the V gene TRBV9, with 9 bases lining up with TRBD1. The CDR3 totals 16 residues. J lost 0 bases, V lost 4 bases, and 6 bases had no gene match. Germline V CDR1 and CDR2: SGDLS, YYNGEE. The CDR3 loop reads CASSQRTGASTDTQYF. CDR3 sequence (DNA): TGTGCCAGCAGCCAACGGACAGGGGCTAGCACAGATACGCAGTATTTT.

J is TRBJ2-5 and V is TRBV5-1, with TRBD1 matching over 9 bases. V shed 2 bases and J 1 base; nucleotides not matched to a gene: 6. The CDR3 covers 16 residues. The germline V gene encodes CDR1 SGHRS and CDR2 YFSETQ. The CDR3, as DNA: TGCGCCAGCAGCTTTCGGACAGGGGTTACCCAAGAGACCCAGTACTTC. Encoded protein: CASSFRTGVTQETQYF.

This chain uses TRBV6-5 with TRBJ1-2; TRBD1 aligns across 7 bases. V lost 6 bases to trimming and J lost 8 bases; unmatched junction nucleotides: 6. The CDR3 spans 12 residues. Germline CDR1 is MNHEY and CDR2 is SVGAGI. This chain's CDR3 is CASRLQGRGYTF. In DNA form, the CDR3 reads TGTGCCAGCAGGTTACAGGGGAGAGGCTACACCTTC.

By share, this clone counts as medium-sized. The V and J genes are TRBV10-2 and TRBJ2-7, with D unresolved. V was shortened by 3 bases and J by 5 bases, with 17 bases between the two germline ends. Germline assignment: CDR1 WSHSY and CDR2 SAAADI. This CDR3 has 15 residues. The CDR3 is CASSEGQIGLHEQYF. The CDR3, as DNA: TGCGCCAGCAGTGAAGGTCAGATCGGGCTCCACGAGCAGTACTTC.

The chain combines TRBV10-3 with TRBJ2-7; TRBD1 matches 8 bases. The CDR3 consists of 14 residues. Germline trimming cut 6 bases from V and 0 bases from J; bases unmatched to any gene: 4. The germline V gene has CDR1 ENHRY and CDR2 SYGVKD. The CDR3 here is CAIRTGQASYEQYF. The CDR3 DNA follows: TGTGCCATCAGGACGGGACAGGCCTCCTACGAGCAGTACTTC.